This paragraph covers one T cell receptor (beta chain) sequence. Its antigen is currently unknown. Genomic DNA belonging to each subset was distributed in equal measure over several immunoSEQ plates. Measured with immunoSEQ multiplex PCR; TCRdb has only the in-frame clones, and not every one. Of about 600,000 clones in the sample, roughly 98% were seen once. Germline trimming cut 2 bases from V and 10 bases from J; bases unmatched to any gene: 10. Germline lookup yields CDR1 LNHDA and CDR2 SQIVND (reference sequence). This CDR3 region has 15 residues. The naive CD8 population came from CD45RO-negative cells selected for CCR7, without terminally differentiated effector memory CD45RA+ cells. This sample stems from a study of shared clonotypes between healthy human individuals. Across the whole study: Donor composition was a couple of women and a few men, aged 18 to 49.

Study results and limitations: Depth was large, yet rarefaction showed that sorted-subset sequencing was incomplete. Researchers sampled only blood; tissue repertoires likely differ.

The chain couples TRBV19 to TRBJ2-1; 8 bases are shared with TRBD2. The TCR originated in a young man in good health. The sample taken for sequencing was naive CD8+ T cells sorted from blood. In nucleotides, the CDR3 is TGTGCCAGTAGTATAACACTTAGCGGGAACCGGGAGCAGTTCTTC. Its translation: CASSITLSGNREQFF.